Presented here are 2 T cell receptor beta chains from one specimen sequenced in a study of blood T cell repertoires in COVID-19. The table came from immunoSEQ multiplex PCR; TCRdb's copy has only in-frame clones and leaves some out. The table includes hundreds of thousands of clones, under 90% detected once. Sample: PBMCs or T cells enriched from blood (not recorded which). The receptors stem from a man aged 30 to 39 with acute COVID-19.

V usage is TRBV11-2 and J usage is TRBJ2-2; D remains ambiguous. CDR1 and CDR2 (germline): SGHAT, FQNNGV. V was cut by 2 bases and J by 1 base, with 8 bases left in between. The CDR3 has 15 amino acids. CDR3 nucleotide sequence: TGTGCCAGCAGCTTACAGAATCTGAACACCGGGGAGCTGTTTTTT. Translated, it gives CASSLQNLNTGELFF.

This chain connects TRBV29-1 to TRBJ1-1, with TRBD1 identical over 7 bases. The CDR3 consists of 13 residues. V gave up 6 bases and J gave up 6 bases; unmatched junction bases: 10. Germline V gene data show CDR1 as SQVTM and CDR2 as ANQGSEA. The CDR3 bases are TGCAGCGTCCCGACAGGGACAAGCGCTGAAGCTTTCTTT. Amino acid sequence: CSVPTGTSAEAFF.